Sequencing of this T cell receptor (beta chain) was carried out in a study of OX40 agonist ivuxolimab in advanced cancers. Method: immunoSEQ multiplex PCR; TCRdb's copy keeps in-frame clones and lacks some. There are around 150,000 clones in the sample; under 95% occur only once, and 0.3% to 0.35% lies in the top ten. Germline V gives CDR1 SGHTS, CDR2 YDEGEE. V was clipped by 7 bases and J by 2 bases, with 16 bases between them. The CDR3 has 14 amino acids. This clonotype was obtained from an adult with an advanced solid tumor such as melanoma, head and neck, liver or kidney cancer. The sample consisted of CD4+ or CD8+ T cells sorted from blood, taken in a trial of the OX40 agonist ivuxolimab. V is TRBV5-8 and J is TRBJ2-7, with a tentative D call TRBD2 (5 bases). DNA for the CDR3: TGTGCCAGCTTCTTTATGAGGGTACCCTACGAGCAGTACTTC. It translates to CASFFMRVPYEQYF.